This entry lists 15 T cell receptor beta chains sequenced from one sample in a study of identical twins. TCRdb analysed the 5' RACE reads with MiXCR anew, one entry per CDR3 protein. The sample includes fewer than 900,000 distinct CDR3 sequences, 18% of them seen just once. In addition, the sample was reused for a study of T cells expressing NK-cell markers.

Source material: PBMCs. The receptor source for this set is a woman between 18 and 29 years old in good health.

The chain couples TRBV7-9 to TRBJ2-1; TRBD1 matches 7 bases. Trimming at V came to 8 bases and at J to 6 bases, leaving 7 bases not matched to a gene. Germline assignment: CDR1 SEHNR and CDR2 FQNEAQ (reference sequence). CDR3 length: 13 amino acids. CDR3 residues: CASVGQGVNEQFF. As DNA, the CDR3 is TGTGCCAGCGTGGGTCAGGGGGTCAATGAGCAGTTCTTC.

This clonotype has a count of ten or more. The rearrangement links TRBV6-2 or TRBV6-3 to TRBJ2-1; unclear D gene. Germline values: CDR1 MNHEY, CDR2 SVGEGT. The CDR3 runs 12 residues. Trimming took off 4 bases at V and 7 bases at J, with 8 bases between the two ends. The CDR3 region is CASSFQVNEQFF. Written as DNA, the CDR3 is TGTGCCAGCAGTTTTCAGGTTAATGAGCAGTTCTTC.

The V gene is TRBV7-2, the J gene TRBJ2-5, with D perhaps matching TRBD2 (5 bases). The V end was cut by 1 base, the J end by 5 bases, with 11 bases between. Per the germline V gene, CDR1 is SGHTA and CDR2 is FQGNSA. The CDR3 sequence is 14 residues long. Here the CDR3 reads CASSLVPEVETQYF. DNA for the CDR3: TGTGCCAGCAGCTTAGTGCCGGAGGTTGAGACCCAGTACTTC.

Many counts were recorded for this clonotype. This chain connects TRBV6-5 to TRBJ2-7; D call uncertain. This CDR3 is 11 amino acids long. The V gene's germline CDR1 is MNHEY and CDR2 SVGAGI. V was clipped by 6 bases and J by 2 bases, with 5 bases between them. The DNA for the CDR3 is TGTGCCAGCAGGACGGCCTACGAGCAGTACTTC. This codes for CASRTAYEQYF.

This clonotype has more than one count but fewer than ten. The V gene is TRBV6-5, the J gene TRBJ1-1; the D is unclear. There are 13 residues in the CDR3. CDR1 is MNHEY and CDR2 is SVGAGI in the germline V gene. The V gene lost 2 bases and the J gene lost 6 bases, with 10 bases spanning the gap. Here the CDR3 reads CASSYEGRAEAFF. CDR3 bases: TGTGCCAGCAGTTACGAGGGAAGGGCTGAAGCTTTCTTT.

This clonotype turned up a few times. This chain uses TRBV10-3 with TRBJ1-2; 11 bases align to TRBD1. This CDR3 region has 15 residues. V dropped 2 bases and J dropped 4; count of bases not matched to a gene: 3. Looked up from germline, CDR1 is ENHRY and CDR2 is SYGVKD. DNA of the CDR3: TGTGCCATCAGTGAGCCGGACAGGGGGCCCTATGGCTACACCTTC. Translating it yields CAISEPDRGPYGYTF.

This clonotype showed up just a few times. The rearrangement links TRBV7-2 to TRBJ2-7; D possibly corresponds to TRBD2 (6 bases). The V gene lost 3 bases and the J gene lost 4 bases, with 13 bases spanning the gap. Germline V lookup: CDR1 SGHTA, CDR2 FQGNSA. The CDR3 contains 14 residues. The CDR3 here is CASSLGGVRYEQYF. The CDR3 coding sequence is TGTGCCAGCAGCTTGGGAGGAGTACGGTACGAGCAGTACTTC. Combining the CDR3 with reference TRBV7-2 and TRBJ2-7 gives the whole variable domain GAGVSQSPSNKVTEKGKDVELRCDPISGHTALYWYRQSLGQGLEFLIYFQGNSAPDKSGLPSDRFSAERTGGSVSTLTIQRTQQEDSAVYLCASSLGGVRYEQYFGPGTRLTVT.

This clonotype showed up just a few times. The chain couples TRBV20-1 to TRBJ2-1, with D maybe TRBD1 (5 bases). The CDR3 contains 13 residues. Trimming took 4 bases from V and 3 from J, leaving 10 bases between them. Germline loops: CDR1 DFQATT, CDR2 SNEGSKA (reference sequence). Written as DNA, the CDR3 is TGCAGTGCTACCGGGCAGGGCTACAATGAGCAGTTCTTC. This sequence encodes CSATGQGYNEQFF.

This clonotype was detected a few times. The chain uses TRBV5-1 and TRBJ2-2; TRBD2 agrees at 11 bases. V gave up 4 bases and J gave up 10 bases; unmatched junction bases: 9. The CDR3 totals 15 residues. Germline V CDR1 and CDR2: SGHRS, YFSETQ. CDR3: CASSLALAGVVELFF. The CDR3 DNA reads as TGCGCCAGCAGCCTTGCACTAGCGGGAGTTGTGGAGCTGTTTTTT.

This chain uses TRBV5-6 with TRBJ2-7; D call uncertain. In germline, CDR1 is SGHDT, CDR2 YYEEEE. This CDR3 spans 14 amino acids. V was shortened by 5 bases and J by 6 bases, with 18 bases between the two germline ends. The CDR3 region is CASRSIVNSVEQYF. The CDR3 DNA sequence: TGTGCCAGCAGGTCCATCGTCAATTCAGTCGAGCAGTACTTC.

In this sample, this clonotype turned up a few times. The rearrangement uses TRBV5-6 and TRBJ2-3; D is perhaps TRBD1 (5 bases). Per germline, CDR1 SGHDT and CDR2 YYEEEE. The ends were cut back, 2 bases at V and 2 bases at J, with 12 bases in the middle. This CDR3 contains 15 residues. The chain's CDR3 is CASSLQDVVTDTQYF. The CDR3 nucleotides are TGTGCCAGCAGCTTACAGGACGTTGTCACAGATACGCAGTATTTT.

The rearrangement uses TRBV20-1 and TRBJ2-1; D is perhaps TRBD1 (6 bases). V was shortened by 5 bases and J by 3 bases, with 20 bases between the two germline ends. Germline V gene sequence: CDR1 DFQATT, CDR2 SNEGSKA (reference sequence). The CDR3 extends over 16 amino acids. CDR3: CSAGHREGEYYNEQFF. The CDR3 DNA follows: TGCAGTGCTGGTCATAGAGAGGGGGAATACTACAATGAGCAGTTCTTC.

This clonotype was counted a few times. V usage is TRBV12-3 or TRBV12-4 and J usage is TRBJ1-2; no clear D gene. The CDR3 spans 15 residues. The V end lost 2 bases, the J end lost 5 bases, and 15 bases lay between the germline ends. The chain's CDR3 is CASSLTGRLGYGYTF. CDR3 nucleotides: TGTGCCAGCAGTTTAACCGGCAGGCTCGGGTATGGCTACACCTTC.

A few counts support this clonotype. The genes are TRBV20-1 and TRBJ1-4, with D uncertain. From germline, CDR1 is DFQATT and CDR2 SNEGSKA (reference sequence). V was shortened by 7 bases and J by 5 bases, with 8 bases between the two germline ends. This CDR3 spans 11 amino acids. CDR3 DNA: TGCAGTGGAAGAGCCAATGAAAAACTGTTTTTT. Amino acids: CSGRANEKLFF.

The V and J genes are TRBV3-1 and TRBJ2-7, with D unclear. V lost 0 bases and J lost 1, with 7 bases in between. Germline V gives CDR1 LGHDT, CDR2 YNNKEL (reference sequence). The CDR3 is 14 residues long. CDR3 sequence: CASSQDPGSYEQYF. CDR3 sequence (DNA): TGTGCCAGCAGCCAAGATCCGGGTTCCTACGAGCAGTACTTC.